The 18 T cell receptor beta chains below all came from one sample that was sequenced in a study of blood T cell repertoires in COVID-19. Generated by immunoSEQ multiplex PCR, the TCRdb table keeps only in-frame clones and is missing some. Here the sample spans 90,000 to 100,000 clones, 87% being singletons. The material sequenced was peripheral blood. These receptors originate from a woman in her fifties or sixties with COVID-19, enrolled during active disease.

The chain couples TRBV23-1 to TRBJ2-1; D might be TRBD1 (5 bases). TRBV23-1 is labeled an ORF, and its function is uncertain. V lost 4 bases and J 3 bases, leaving 16 bases between the germline ends. The CDR3 totals 16 residues. The CDR3 coding sequence is TGCGCCAGCAGTCTCCCCCAGGGCTACCTCTACAATGAGCAGTTCTTC. This codes for CASSLPQGYLYNEQFF.

The J gene is TRBJ1-3, the V gene TRBV6-5; D possibly corresponds to TRBD1 (6 bases). V was clipped by 10 bases and J by 4 bases, with 11 bases between them. Germline V gives CDR1 MNHEY, CDR2 SVGAGI. CDR3 length: 12 amino acids. CDR3 nucleotide sequence: TGTGCCACAGGGGTGCGAGGAAACACCATATATTTT. Translated: CATGVRGNTIYF.

The chain recombines TRBV5-1 with TRBJ2-7; tentative D call: TRBD2 (6 bases). V lost 3 bases to trimming and J lost 7 bases, with 11 bases between them. The germline V gene encodes CDR1 SGHRS and CDR2 YFSETQ. CDR3 length: 12 residues. The CDR3 loop reads CASSSGVEEQYF. In DNA, the CDR3 is TGCGCCAGCAGCTCGGGGGTTGAGGAGCAGTACTTC.

The J gene is TRBJ2-7, the V gene TRBV2, with no clear D. The germline V gene has CDR1 SNHLY and CDR2 FYNNEI. The CDR3 loop spans 14 amino acids. V lost 4 bases and J 7 bases, leaving 17 bases between the germline ends. CDR3 sequence: CASSVDTYRLEQYF. The CDR3 DNA reads TGTGCCAGCAGTGTCGACACCTACCGTCTGGAGCAGTACTTC.

This chain uses TRBV6-6 with TRBJ1-2; 7 bases are shared with TRBD1. There are 15 residues in the CDR3. J lost 8 bases, V lost 6 bases, and 15 bases had no gene match. CDR1 MNHNY and CDR2 SVGAGI come from the germline V gene (reference sequence). Written as DNA, the CDR3 is TGTGCCAGCAGCTCCGGACAGGCGGCCCTTTTGGGCTACACCTTC. Translating gives CASSSGQAALLGYTF.

The chain employs TRBV10-1 and TRBJ2-5; TRBD1 agrees at 7 bases. The CDR3 covers 16 residues. V gave up 0 bases and J gave up 2 bases; unmatched junction bases: 6. Germline CDR1 WNHNN, CDR2 SYGVQD (reference sequence). The CDR3 loop reads CASSESGTEFQETQYF. The CDR3 DNA reads TGCGCCAGCAGTGAGTCCGGGACAGAGTTTCAAGAGACCCAGTACTTC.

The V gene is TRBV3-1 (or the pseudogene TRBV3-2), the J gene TRBJ2-6; D is unclear. Germline assignment: CDR1 LGHDT and CDR2 YNNKEL (reference sequence). The V end lost 0 bases, the J end lost 2 bases, and 2 bases lay between the germline ends. This CDR3 is built from 14 residues. CDR3 coding DNA: TGTGCCAGCAGCCAAGATACTGGGGCCAACGTCCTGACTTTC. Translation gives CASSQDTGANVLTF.

The CDR3 loop is CASSPPGNEKLFF. The CDR3 bases are TGTGCCAGCAGCCCCCCGGGAAATGAAAAACTGTTTTTT. The gene calls are TRBV5-4 and TRBJ1-4; D call uncertain. The CDR3 extends over 13 amino acids. CDR1 SGHNT and CDR2 YYREEE come from the germline V gene (reference sequence). Trimming took 4 bases from V and 5 from J, leaving 9 bases between them. Full variable domain (remainder filled in from reference TRBV5-4 and TRBJ1-4): ETGVTQSPTHLIKTRGQQVTLRCSSQSGHNTVSWYQQALGQGPQFIFQYYREEENGRGNFPPRFSGLQFPNYSSELNVNALELDDSALYLCASSPPGNEKLFFGSGTQLSVL.

CDR3 amino acids: CSVTSGGNEQYF. As DNA, the CDR3 is TGCAGCGTTACTAGCGGGGGGAACGAGCAGTACTTC. The chain carries TRBV29-1 and TRBJ2-7, with 12 bases aligning to TRBD2. CDR1 and CDR2 (germline): SQVTM, ANQGSEA. The CDR3 totals 12 residues. J was trimmed by 5 bases and V by 5 bases; bases with no gene match: 1.

This chain links TRBV7-6 with TRBJ2-1, with a weak D call TRBD2 (5 bases). V was pared by 3 bases and J by 0 bases, with 15 bases between. This CDR3 has 17 residues. Looked up from germline, CDR1 is SGHVS and CDR2 is FNYEAQ. In nucleotides, the CDR3 is TGTGCCAGCAGCTTGAGGCCCGCGGGCAGCTCCTACAATGAGCAGTTCTTC. It yields the protein CASSLRPAGSSYNEQFF.

The rearrangement links TRBV9 to TRBJ2-3, with 7 nucleotides matching TRBD1. With 0 bases clipped from V and 4 bases from J, the junction kept 11 bases outside the gene matches. The CDR3 runs to 17 residues. Germline-derived CDR1 and CDR2 are SGDLS and YYNGEE. CDR3 bases: TGTGCCAGCAGCGTAGGGTTAAGGGGGCGACACGCAGATACGCAGTATTTT. It translates to CASSVGLRGRHADTQYF.

The genes are TRBV6-5 and TRBJ1-2, with 11 bases matching TRBD1. V dropped 0 bases and J dropped 8; count of bases not matched to a gene: 5. From germline, CDR1 is MNHEY and CDR2 SVGAGI. The CDR3 length is 15 residues. The CDR3: CASSYSGQGARGYTF. The CDR3 DNA reads TGTGCCAGCAGTTACTCAGGACAGGGGGCGCGGGGCTACACCTTC.

The rearrangement joins TRBV18 to TRBJ1-6; TRBD1 is a possible D gene (6 bases). Germline-derived CDR1 and CDR2 are KGHSH and LQKENI. V was cut by 3 bases and J by 2 bases, with 11 bases left in between. The CDR3 contains 16 residues. The CDR3 DNA is TGTGCCAGCTCACCTGTCAGGGGAACCTATAATTCACCCCTCCACTTT. Amino acid sequence: CASSPVRGTYNSPLHF.

V usage is TRBV27 and J usage is TRBJ2-7; 10 bases match TRBD1. Germline assignment: CDR1 MNHEY and CDR2 SMNVEV (reference sequence). The CDR3 extends over 16 amino acids. V trimming: 10 bases; J trimming: 2 bases; junction bases outside the gene matches: 14. In DNA, the CDR3 is TGTGCCACCCAGTTTATGTTAGGACAGGGGGCCTACGAGCAGTACTTC. Amino acids: CATQFMLGQGAYEQYF.

This clone has a handful of counts. V gene TRBV14 combines with J gene TRBJ1-6; D is uncertain. CDR1 and CDR2 from the germline V gene are SGHDN and FVKESK. V shed 4 bases and J shed 9 bases, with 10 bases lying between them. CDR3 length: 13 residues. For the CDR3, the DNA is TGTGCCAGCAGCCTAGTAGAGAGTTCACCCCTCCACTTT. Translating it yields CASSLVESSPLHF.

The chain employs TRBV27 and TRBJ2-3; D perhaps matches TRBD2 (5 bases). Trimming pared 5 bases from V and 1 base from J, leaving 10 bases between. Looked up from germline, CDR1 is MNHEY and CDR2 is SMNVEV (reference sequence). The CDR3 runs 14 residues. CDR3 coding DNA: TGTGCCAGCAGTCCAGCCGGGGGCACAGATACGCAGTATTTT. It codes for CASSPAGGTDTQYF.

The V and J genes are TRBV6-6 and TRBJ2-7; the match to TRBD2 covers 8 bases. Germline V gene data show CDR1 as MNHNY and CDR2 as SVGAGI (reference sequence). This CDR3 spans 14 amino acids. After removal of 3 bases from V and 7 bases from J, the junction contained 8 bases not matched to a gene. In nucleotides, the CDR3 is TGTGCCAGCAGTTATATGCGGGGGGCGAAGGAGCAGTACTTC. Its translation is CASSYMRGAKEQYF.

The chain is built from TRBV27 and TRBJ1-6; D gene uncertain. Between the trimmed V and J ends, which lost 6 bases and 0 bases, there was a span of 15 bases. Germline assignment: CDR1 MNHEY and CDR2 SMNVEV (reference sequence). The CDR3 contains 17 residues. The CDR3, as DNA: TGTGCCAGCAGCCCCTGGGCAGTAAGCTCCTATAATTCACCCCTCCACTTT. Its protein product is CASSPWAVSSYNSPLHF.